This TCR beta chain was sequenced for a study of T-cell memory formation after mild COVID-19. General study points: Cross-reactive memory appears to have joined, as suggested by some responding clones showing up in pre-infection memory. Chiefly within CM and EM were the contracting CD4+ clones; CD8+ ones were within EMRA. Clones shrinking from day 15 to 85 showed even CD4/CD8 mixes; later expanders tilted CD4+.

This clonotype was observed a handful of times. What it binds is unknown. The 5'RACE method, run with constant-segment primers, produced TCR alpha and TCR beta cDNA libraries (carrying sample barcodes and UMIs). Using its own MiXCR run on the 5' RACE reads, TCRdb lists one record per CDR3 protein. Of 250,000 to 300,000 distinct CDR3 sequences in the sample, about 17% were seen once. V lost 4 bases, J lost 3 bases, and 12 bases lay in between. Germline V gives CDR1 SEHNR, CDR2 FQNEAQ (reference sequence). This CDR3 contains 14 residues. Sequenced input: PBMCs or a T cell subset sorted from them (not recorded which). The chain links TRBV7-9 to TRBJ1-1, with D unclear. The source is a man aged 18 to 30 who had mild COVID-19 (a few samples of this study predate the infection). Cell type and time point are not known. As DNA, the CDR3 is TGTGCCAGCAGCTCCGCTTCTCCCGACACTGAAGCTTTCTTT. This translates into CASSSASPDTEAFF.